The 28 T cell receptor beta chains in this list originate from one sample, sequenced in a study of blood T cell repertoires in COVID-19. Here immunoSEQ multiplex PCR was the method, and the copy in TCRdb shows in-frame clones only, minus some. This table has about 200,000 clones, about 82% appearing once. Material: peripheral blood. The receptors derive from a woman aged 80 or over with acute or convalescent COVID-19.

The chain is built from TRBV19 and TRBJ1-4; perhaps TRBD1 as D (6 bases). The CDR3 is 13 residues long. Germline lookup yields CDR1 LNHDA and CDR2 SQIVND (reference sequence). The V and J ends lost 3 bases and 7 bases respectively, with 9 bases between them. In DNA, the CDR3 is TGTGCCAGTAGTATCACAGGGACTGAAAAACTGTTTTTT. Protein product: CASSITGTEKLFF.

The rearrangement links TRBV6-2 or TRBV6-3 to TRBJ2-5, with D perhaps TRBD2 (6 bases). CDR3 length equals 14 residues. V lost 2 bases to trimming and J lost 5 bases, with 12 bases between them. Germline CDR1 MNHEY, CDR2 SVGEGT. This CDR3 reads CASSYPGTSETQYF. In DNA, the CDR3 is TGTGCCAGCAGTTACCCCGGTACTAGCGAGACCCAGTACTTC.

The chain joins TRBV6-1 to TRBJ2-1, with D possibly being TRBD1 (8 bases). Deletions cut 1 base from V and 8 bases from J, with 15 bases between. This CDR3 has 15 amino acids. The V gene's germline CDR1 is MNHNS and CDR2 SASEGT. CDR3 residues: CASSEEGQGGYEQFF. CDR3 nucleotides: TGTGCCAGCAGTGAAGAAGGACAGGGAGGGTATGAGCAGTTCTTC.

The table lists this clone with many counts. The chain combines TRBV5-6 with TRBJ1-1, with TRBD1 as a possible D gene (5 bases). V dropped 4 bases and J dropped 1 base, with 14 bases sitting between them. Germline V gene data show CDR1 as SGHDT and CDR2 as YYEEEE. The CDR3 length is 15 residues. The CDR3 is CASSPLRQPNTEAFF. The CDR3 DNA is TGTGCCAGCAGCCCCCTCCGACAGCCGAACACTGAAGCTTTCTTT.

The genes are TRBV2 and TRBJ2-2; 10 nucleotides match TRBD2. Germline lookup yields CDR1 SNHLY and CDR2 FYNNEI. J lost 6 bases, V lost 7 bases, and 11 bases had no gene match. The CDR3 extends over 16 amino acids. The CDR3 nucleotides read TGTGCCAGCAAGGAGCTAGCGGGAGAACATGCCGGGGAGCTGTTTTTT. Amino acid sequence: CASKELAGEHAGELFF.

The chain links TRBV7-2 to TRBJ1-1, with TRBD1 as a possible D gene (6 bases). This CDR3 is built from 14 residues. The ends were cut back, 5 bases at V and 4 bases at J, with 14 bases in the middle. Germline V gene data show CDR1 as SGHTA and CDR2 as FQGNSA. The CDR3 spells CASSQQGRGTEAFF. CDR3 DNA sequence: TGTGCCAGCAGCCAACAGGGTCGGGGCACTGAAGCTTTCTTT.

V and J are TRBV24-1 and TRBJ2-1; a possible D gene is TRBD2 (6 bases). The germline CDR1 and CDR2 sequences are KGHDR and SFDVKD. The germline V and J ends were trimmed by 5 bases and 8 bases, with 12 bases remaining between them. This CDR3 is 13 amino acids long. The CDR3: CATSAAGSYEQFF. The CDR3 nucleotides read TGTGCCACCAGTGCTGCGGGGTCGTATGAGCAGTTCTTC.

V usage is TRBV30 and J usage is TRBJ1-1; TRBD1 matches 11 bases. Unmatched junction bases numbered 5, after V lost 4 bases and J lost 4 bases. The CDR3 contains 14 residues. Germline assignment: CDR1 GTSNPN and CDR2 SVGIG (reference sequence). The CDR3, as DNA: TGTGCCTGGAAGGAGGACAGGGGGCTCACTGAAGCTTTCTTT. Amino acid sequence: CAWKEDRGLTEAFF. Complete variable domain (other parts from reference TRBV30 and TRBJ1-1): SQTIHQWPATLVQPVGSPLSLECTVEGTSNPNLYWYRQAAGRGLQLLFYSVGIGQISSEVPQNLSASRPQDRQFILSSKKLLLSDSGFYLCAWKEDRGLTEAFFGQGTRLTVV.

The chain couples TRBV6-5 to TRBJ2-2; the D gene is possibly TRBD2 (6 bases). This CDR3 is built from 14 residues. The ends were cut back, 4 bases at V and 2 bases at J, with 8 bases in the middle. The V gene's germline CDR1 is MNHEY and CDR2 SVGAGI. CDR3 sequence: CASSWGLNTGELFF. In DNA form, the CDR3 reads TGTGCCAGCAGTTGGGGACTTAACACCGGGGAGCTGTTTTTT.

This rearrangement joins TRBV9 to TRBJ2-3; 8 nucleotides agree with TRBD2. There are 15 residues in the CDR3. The germline V gene has CDR1 SGDLS and CDR2 YYNGEE. With 0 bases clipped from V and 3 bases from J, the junction kept 3 bases outside the gene matches. The CDR3 region has the DNA TGTGCCAGCAGCGTAGCGGCGGGGGGTACAGATACGCAGTATTTT. As protein: CASSVAAGGTDTQYF.

The chain employs TRBV7-3 and TRBJ1-6; TRBD1 matches 9 bases. V gave up 4 bases and J gave up 7 bases; unmatched junction bases: 2. Germline V gene data show CDR1 as SGHTA and CDR2 as FQGTGA. The CDR3 is 14 residues long. The CDR3 sequence: CASSSGQGNSPLHF. The CDR3 DNA sequence: TGTGCCAGCAGCTCGGGACAGGGCAATTCACCCCTCCACTTT.

For the CDR3, the DNA is TGTGCCAGCAGTTACTCCGCGGGAGGGCCCTACGAGCAGTACTTC. As protein: CASSYSAGGPYEQYF. This chain uses TRBV6-6 with TRBJ2-7, with 9 positions matching TRBD2. Losses at the gene ends were 0 bases for V and 2 bases for J; bases not matched to a gene: 2. CDR1 and CDR2 from the germline V gene are MNHNY and SVGAGI (reference sequence). The CDR3 spans 15 residues.

This clone was counted between two and nine times. This chain links TRBV19 with TRBJ1-1; 9 bases are a match to TRBD1. Germline assignment: CDR1 LNHDA and CDR2 SQIVND (reference sequence). V shed 4 bases, J shed 0 bases, and the junction held 0 bases outside the gene matches. The CDR3 runs to 14 residues. The CDR3 region has the DNA TGTGCCAGTAGTAGACAGGGGGTGAACACTGAAGCTTTCTTT. It translates to CASSRQGVNTEAFF.

DNA of the CDR3: TGTGCCAGTAGCCAGACAGGGGGGCTATACGAGCAGTACTTC. This translates into CASSQTGGLYEQYF. V usage is TRBV19 and J usage is TRBJ2-7, with TRBD1 matching 9 bases. V lost 6 bases and J lost 4; bases outside the gene matches: 7. In germline, CDR1 is LNHDA, CDR2 SQIVND (reference sequence). The CDR3 extends over 14 amino acids. Drawing the rest from reference TRBV19 and TRBJ2-7, the complete variable domain is DGGITQSPKYLFRKEGQNVTLSCEQNLNHDAMYWYRQDPGQGLRLIYYSQIVNDFQKGDIAEGYSVSREKKESFPLTVTSAQKNPTAFYLCASSQTGGLYEQYFGPGTRLTVT.

The chain has TRBV5-1 and TRBJ2-7; 9 positions match TRBD1. The germline V gene encodes CDR1 SGHRS and CDR2 YFSETQ. This CDR3 contains 17 residues. After removal of 0 bases from V and 3 bases from J, the junction contained 10 bases not matched to a gene. CDR3: CASSLGQGGISLYEQYF. As DNA, the CDR3 is TGCGCCAGCAGCTTGGGACAGGGGGGCATCTCCCTCTACGAGCAGTACTTC.

This chain connects TRBV5-1 to TRBJ2-5, with 9 bases that match TRBD1. J gave up 3 bases and V 2 bases, and 8 bases lay outside the gene matches. Germline loops: CDR1 SGHRS, CDR2 YFSETQ. CDR3 length: 16 amino acids. Here the CDR3 DNA reads TGCGCCAGCAGCTTAACGGGACAGGGCCTAGAAGAGACCCAGTACTTC. Its translation is CASSLTGQGLEETQYF. Filled out from reference TRBV5-1 and TRBJ2-5, the complete variable domain reads KAGVTQTPRYLIKTRGQQVTLSCSPISGHRSVSWYQQTPGQGLQFLFEYFSETQRNKGNFPGRFSGRQFSNSRSEMNVSTLELGDSALYLCASSLTGQGLEETQYFGPGTRLLVL.

This chain uses TRBV28 with TRBJ2-2; TRBD2 matches 12 bases. V was pared by 4 bases and J by 6 bases, with 0 bases of the junction left unmatched. CDR3 length: 14 residues. The germline V gene has CDR1 MDHEN and CDR2 SYDVKM. The chain's CDR3 is CASSSSGRAGELFF. In nucleotides, the CDR3 is TGTGCCAGCAGTTCTAGCGGGAGGGCCGGGGAGCTGTTTTTT.

This chain links TRBV13 with TRBJ2-6; TRBD1 might be the D (6 bases). This CDR3 region has 14 residues. V was clipped by 5 bases and J by 7 bases, with 12 bases between them. Germline V gene sequence: CDR1 PRHDT, CDR2 FYEKMQ (reference sequence). DNA of the CDR3: TGTGCCAGCAGCCCGGACAGAGCTGCCAACGTCCTGACTTTC. Protein: CASSPDRAANVLTF.

The CDR3 here is CASSIERDGYTF. CDR3 nucleotide sequence: TGTGCCAGTAGTATAGAACGGGATGGCTACACCTTC. The chain has TRBV19 and TRBJ1-2; D is unresolved. The V gene's germline CDR1 is LNHDA and CDR2 SQIVND (reference sequence). The CDR3 runs 12 residues. Between the trimmed V and J ends, which lost 0 bases and 6 bases, there was a span of 5 bases.

J is TRBJ1-5 and V is TRBV5-1, with no clear D. This CDR3 comprises 16 residues. V lost 0 bases and J 0 bases, leaving 10 bases between the germline ends. The V gene's germline CDR1 is SGHRS and CDR2 YFSETQ. The CDR3 nucleotides read TGCGCCAGCAGCTTGGAAGGGCGGGATAGCAATCAGCCCCAGCATTTT. Amino acids: CASSLEGRDSNQPQHF.

This clone was counted ten times or more. The J gene is TRBJ2-7, the V gene TRBV6-2 or TRBV6-3, with 10 bases lining up with TRBD1. The CDR3 totals 19 residues. Germline V gives CDR1 MNHEY, CDR2 SVGEGT. J was trimmed by 0 bases and V by 4 bases; bases with no gene match: 15. The CDR3, as DNA: TGTGCCAGCAGTTCTCTCGGTTCGGGACAGGGGCCGTTCTCCTACGAGCAGTACTTC. Its translation is CASSSLGSGQGPFSYEQYF.

The genes are TRBV19 and TRBJ2-2; a weak D match, TRBD2 (6 bases). CDR3 length equals 16 residues. The germline V gene has CDR1 LNHDA and CDR2 SQIVND (reference sequence). V dropped 5 bases and J dropped 1 base, with 14 bases sitting between them. The chain's CDR3 is CASSFSGTWNTGELFF. In nucleotides, the CDR3 is TGTGCCAGTAGTTTCTCCGGGACTTGGAACACCGGGGAGCTGTTTTTT.

V is TRBV5-4 and J is TRBJ2-2, with D possibly being TRBD2 (5 bases). The CDR3 totals 15 residues. Trimming pared 0 bases from V and 2 bases from J, leaving 8 bases between. CDR1 and CDR2 (germline): SGHNT, YYREEE (reference sequence). The CDR3: CASSLGRVNTGELFF. In nucleotides, the CDR3 is TGTGCCAGCAGCTTGGGGCGGGTTAACACCGGGGAGCTGTTTTTT.

This clone was counted between two and nine times. The chain links TRBV3-1 (or the pseudogene TRBV3-2) to TRBJ2-7, with a weak D call TRBD2 (6 bases). CDR1 LGHDT and CDR2 YNNKEL come from the germline V gene (reference sequence). V was shortened by 1 base and J by 10 bases, with 17 bases between the two germline ends. The CDR3 spans 14 residues. The CDR3 coding sequence is TGTGCCAGCAGCCAAGGACTAGTCAGTCCCTTCCAGTACTTC. Translation gives CASSQGLVSPFQYF.

In DNA, the CDR3 is TGTGCCAGCAGCCCCCGAAGGAGGGATACGCAGTATTTT. It translates to CASSPRRRDTQYF. The chain combines TRBV7-2 with TRBJ2-3; possibly TRBD2 for D (5 bases). V was clipped by 5 bases and J by 6 bases, with 12 bases between them. The CDR3 is made up of 13 amino acids. Germline V gene data show CDR1 as SGHTA and CDR2 as FQGNSA.

The rearrangement links TRBV3-1 (or the pseudogene TRBV3-2) to TRBJ2-1; weak D call: TRBD2 (6 bases). V lost 0 bases, J lost 0 bases, and 9 bases lay in between. Germline V lookup: CDR1 LGHDT, CDR2 YNNKEL (reference sequence). The CDR3 covers 16 residues. CDR3 amino acids: CASSQDVGSSYNEQFF. CDR3 DNA: TGTGCCAGCAGCCAAGATGTCGGGAGCTCCTACAATGAGCAGTTCTTC.

The CDR3 DNA sequence: TGCGCCAGCAGCCCTACGGGACAGGGTATCTACGAGCAGTACTTC. Residues: CASSPTGQGIYEQYF. The V and J genes are TRBV5-1 and TRBJ2-7; 9 bases align to TRBD1. CDR1 is SGHRS and CDR2 is YFSETQ in the germline V gene. The CDR3 contains 15 residues. Trimming took 4 bases from V and 3 from J; bases not matched to a gene: 8.

The V gene is TRBV9, the J gene TRBJ2-5; tentative D call: TRBD1 (6 bases). CDR1 is SGDLS, CDR2 YYNGEE, per germline. V was pared by 0 bases and J by 6 bases, with 15 bases between. The CDR3 has 15 amino acids. The CDR3 loop is CASSVDTGSVQTQYF. The DNA of the CDR3 is TGTGCCAGCAGCGTAGATACAGGGAGTGTGCAGACCCAGTACTTC.